The source of this TCR beta chain is a study of PD-1 blockade in mismatch repair-deficient tumors. All patients were mismatch repair deficient, assessed by either PCR or immunohistochemistry. Trimming cost V 5 bases and J 5 bases; bases outside gene matches: 7. In germline, CDR1 is LNHDA, CDR2 SQIVND (reference sequence). This CDR3 contains 14 residues. To note about this clone: Its antigen is not known.

Clones were read by immunoSEQ multiplex PCR, and TCRdb kept only the in-frame ones, dropping some. The sample yields 80,000 to 100,000 clones, approximately 84% seen once. Study observations and caveats: Rapid post-treatment expansion, then contraction, generally preceding radiologic response, marked tumor-resident clones.

The TCR originated in an adult with mismatch repair-deficient cancer. Sequencing was performed on peripheral blood, taken 12 weeks after starting pembrolizumab. The rearrangement joins TRBV19 to TRBJ1-1, with 8 bases that match TRBD1. CDR3 sequence: CASSPGGGRTEAFF. Here the CDR3 DNA reads TGTGCCAGTAGTCCAGGGGGCGGTAGGACTGAAGCTTTCTTT.